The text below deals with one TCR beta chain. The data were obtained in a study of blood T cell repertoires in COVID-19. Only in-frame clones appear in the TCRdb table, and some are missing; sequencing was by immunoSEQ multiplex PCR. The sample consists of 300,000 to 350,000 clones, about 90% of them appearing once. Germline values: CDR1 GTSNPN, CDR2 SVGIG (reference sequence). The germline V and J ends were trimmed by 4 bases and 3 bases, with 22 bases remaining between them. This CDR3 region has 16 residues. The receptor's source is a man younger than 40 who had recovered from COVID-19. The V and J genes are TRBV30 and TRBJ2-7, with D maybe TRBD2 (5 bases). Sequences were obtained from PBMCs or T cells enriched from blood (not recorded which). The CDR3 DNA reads TGTGCCTGGACCCCCCCCATAGGATCGGGGTACTACGAGCAGTACTTC. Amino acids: CAWTPPIGSGYYEQYF.